This TCR beta chain appears in the sequencing data of a study of blood T cell repertoires in COVID-19. Study overall: Specimens from acute and convalescent COVID-19 originated in the United States, Italy and Spain. Sample material is recorded as cDNA or gDNA derived from T cells, B-cell-depleted T cells, or PBMCs.

Here immunoSEQ multiplex PCR was the method, and the copy in TCRdb shows in-frame clones only, minus some. This repertoire shows a few hundred thousand clones, around 91% found once; its top ten account for approximately 8.8%. Resolution of symptoms, clearance, or two negative PCRs was present in recovered Cohort 3 donors. Trimming shortened V by 2 bases and J by 7 bases, and 11 bases separated the two germline ends. The CDR3 runs 13 residues. Germline CDR1 reads SEHNR; CDR2 reads FQNEAQ (reference sequence). The chain employs TRBV7-9 and TRBJ1-2; D call uncertain. Material for sequencing was PBMCs or T cells enriched from blood (not recorded which). The TCR was taken from a woman aged 40 to 55 who had recovered from COVID-19. CDR3 in amino acids: CASSLTGDSGYTF. CDR3 nucleotide sequence: TGTGCCAGCAGCTTAACCGGGGATAGTGGCTACACCTTC.